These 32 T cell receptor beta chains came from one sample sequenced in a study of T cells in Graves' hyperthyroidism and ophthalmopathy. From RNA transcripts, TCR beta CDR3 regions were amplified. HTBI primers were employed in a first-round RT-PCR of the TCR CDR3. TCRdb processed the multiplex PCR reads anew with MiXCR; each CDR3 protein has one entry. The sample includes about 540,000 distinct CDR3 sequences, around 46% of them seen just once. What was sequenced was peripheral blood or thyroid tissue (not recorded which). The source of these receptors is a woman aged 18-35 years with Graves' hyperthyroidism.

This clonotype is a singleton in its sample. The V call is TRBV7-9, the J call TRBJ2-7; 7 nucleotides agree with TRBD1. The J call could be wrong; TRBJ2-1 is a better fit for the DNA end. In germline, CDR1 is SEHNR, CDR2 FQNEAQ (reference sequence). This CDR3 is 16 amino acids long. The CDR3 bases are TGTGCCAGCAGCGTCTCCCCTGGGACAGCGTACAATGAGCAGTTCTTC. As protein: CASSVSPGTAYNEQFF.

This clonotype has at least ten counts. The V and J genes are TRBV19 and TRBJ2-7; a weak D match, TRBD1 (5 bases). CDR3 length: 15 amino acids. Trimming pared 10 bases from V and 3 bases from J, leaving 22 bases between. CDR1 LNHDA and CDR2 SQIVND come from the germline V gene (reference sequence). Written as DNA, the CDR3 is TGTGCCACCTTACAGGTCGCGGCCGTTAACTACGAGCAGTACTTC. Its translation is CATLQVAAVNYEQYF. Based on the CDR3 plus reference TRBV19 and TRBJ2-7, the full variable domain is DGGITQSPKYLFRKEGQNVTLSCEQNLNHDAMYWYRQDPGQGLRLIYYSQIVNDFQKGDIAEGYSVSREKKESFPLTVTSAQKNPTAFYLCATLQVAAVNYEQYFGPGTRLTVT.

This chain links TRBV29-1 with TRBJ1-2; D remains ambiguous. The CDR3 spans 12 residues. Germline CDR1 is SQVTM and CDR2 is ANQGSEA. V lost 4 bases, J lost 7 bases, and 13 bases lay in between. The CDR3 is CSVVVKGLGYTF. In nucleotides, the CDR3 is TGCAGCGTTGTGGTCAAGGGTCTTGGCTACACCTTC.

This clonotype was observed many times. The CDR3 DNA sequence: TGCAGTGCAACCGCCTCGACCGGGACAGTGAGTGAAAAACTGTTTTTT. Its protein product is CSATASTGTVSEKLFF. V gene TRBV20-1 combines with J gene TRBJ1-4; 7 bases line up with TRBD1. V was clipped by 6 bases and J by 7 bases; unmatched bases: 17. In germline, CDR1 is DFQATT, CDR2 SNEGSKA (reference sequence). CDR3 size: 16 residues.

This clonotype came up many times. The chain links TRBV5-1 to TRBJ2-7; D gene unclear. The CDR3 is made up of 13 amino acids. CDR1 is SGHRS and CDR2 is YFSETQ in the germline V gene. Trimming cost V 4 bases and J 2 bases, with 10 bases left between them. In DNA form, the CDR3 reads TGCGCCAGCAGCGCAGCTGTAACCTACGAGCAGTACTTC. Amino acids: CASSAAVTYEQYF.

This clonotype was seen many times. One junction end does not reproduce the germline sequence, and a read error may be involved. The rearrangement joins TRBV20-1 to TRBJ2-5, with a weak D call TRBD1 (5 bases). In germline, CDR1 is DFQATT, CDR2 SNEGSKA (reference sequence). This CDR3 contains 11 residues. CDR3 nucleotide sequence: TGCAGTGCTAGAGAGGGGCCTCCAGAGGTTTTC. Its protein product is CSAREGPPEVF.

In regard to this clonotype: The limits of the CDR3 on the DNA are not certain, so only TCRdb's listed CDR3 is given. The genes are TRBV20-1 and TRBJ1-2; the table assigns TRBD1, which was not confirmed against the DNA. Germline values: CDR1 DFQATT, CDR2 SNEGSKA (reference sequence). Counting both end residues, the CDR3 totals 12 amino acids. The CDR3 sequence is CSARTGGYGCTF.

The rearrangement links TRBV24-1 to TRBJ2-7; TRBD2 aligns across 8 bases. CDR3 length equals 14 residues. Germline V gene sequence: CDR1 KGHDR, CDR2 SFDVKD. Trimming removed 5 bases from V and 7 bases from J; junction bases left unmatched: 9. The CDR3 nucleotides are TGTGCCACCAGTGCAGCGGGAGTGGGGAATGAGCAGTACTTC. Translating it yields CATSAAGVGNEQYF.

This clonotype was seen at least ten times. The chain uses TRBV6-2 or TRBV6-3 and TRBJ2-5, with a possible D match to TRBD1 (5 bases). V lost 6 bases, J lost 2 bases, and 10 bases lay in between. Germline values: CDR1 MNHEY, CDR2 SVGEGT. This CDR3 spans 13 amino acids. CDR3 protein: CASRRPGQETQYF. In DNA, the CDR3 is TGTGCCAGCAGGCGACCAGGGCAAGAGACCCAGTACTTC.

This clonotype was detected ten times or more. As DNA, the CDR3 is TGCGCCAGCAGCGACCGACTTGGCTCCTACGAGCAGTACTTC. Residues: CASSDRLGSYEQYF. V and J are TRBV4-1 and TRBJ2-7; the D is unclear. Deletions cut 5 bases from V and 0 bases from J, with 11 bases between. The CDR3 extends over 14 amino acids. From germline, CDR1 is MGHRA and CDR2 YSYEKL.

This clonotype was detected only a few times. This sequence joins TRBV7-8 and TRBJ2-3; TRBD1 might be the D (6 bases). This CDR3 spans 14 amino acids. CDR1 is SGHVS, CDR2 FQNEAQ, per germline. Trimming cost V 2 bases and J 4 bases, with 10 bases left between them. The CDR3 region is CASSLRQVSDTQYF. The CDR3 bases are TGTGCCAGCAGCTTAAGACAGGTTTCAGATACGCAGTATTTT.

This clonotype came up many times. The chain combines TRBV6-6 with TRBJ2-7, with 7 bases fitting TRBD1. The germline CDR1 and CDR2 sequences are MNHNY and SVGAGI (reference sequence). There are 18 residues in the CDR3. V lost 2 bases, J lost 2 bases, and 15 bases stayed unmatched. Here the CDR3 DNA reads TGTGCCAGCAGTTACCTCCAGACTACAGGGGCCTCAGCCTACGAGCAGTACTTC. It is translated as CASSYLQTTGASAYEQYF.

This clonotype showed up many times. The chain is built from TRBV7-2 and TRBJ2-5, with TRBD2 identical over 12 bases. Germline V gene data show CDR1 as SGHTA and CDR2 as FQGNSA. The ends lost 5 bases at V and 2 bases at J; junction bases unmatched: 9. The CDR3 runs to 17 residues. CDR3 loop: CASSGPGTSGQQETQYF. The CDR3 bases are TGTGCCAGCAGCGGCCCGGGGACTAGCGGGCAACAAGAGACCCAGTACTTC.

The CDR3, as DNA: TGCGCCAGCAGTGAGATCAGTAAAGGGAACTCCTACGAGCAGTACTTC. Residues: CASSEISKGNSYEQYF. The chain carries TRBV10-1 and TRBJ2-7; D gene unclear. The CDR3 has 16 residues. V lost 2 bases and J lost 0, with 14 bases in between. Germline V lookup: CDR1 WNHNN, CDR2 SYGVQD (reference sequence).

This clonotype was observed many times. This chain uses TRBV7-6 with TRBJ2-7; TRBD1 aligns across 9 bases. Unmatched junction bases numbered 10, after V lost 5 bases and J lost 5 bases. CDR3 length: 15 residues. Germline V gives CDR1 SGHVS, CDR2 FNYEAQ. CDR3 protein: CASSQTGGLSHEQYF. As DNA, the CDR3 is TGTGCCAGCAGCCAGACAGGGGGATTGTCTCACGAGCAGTACTTC.

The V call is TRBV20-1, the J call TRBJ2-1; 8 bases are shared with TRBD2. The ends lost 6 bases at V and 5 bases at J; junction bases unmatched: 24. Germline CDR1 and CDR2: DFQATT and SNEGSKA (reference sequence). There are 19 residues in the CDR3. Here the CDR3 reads CSALHLAGRGRVGHNEQFF. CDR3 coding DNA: TGCAGTGCGCTACATCTAGCGGGCAGGGGACGGGTGGGCCACAATGAGCAGTTCTTC.

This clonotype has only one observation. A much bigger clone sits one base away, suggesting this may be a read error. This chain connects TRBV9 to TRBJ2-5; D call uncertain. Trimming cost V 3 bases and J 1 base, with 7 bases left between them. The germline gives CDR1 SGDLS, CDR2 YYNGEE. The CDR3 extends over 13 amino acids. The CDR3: CASSAAVQETQYF. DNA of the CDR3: TGTGCCAGCAGCGCTGCAGTCCAAGAGACCCAGTACTTC.

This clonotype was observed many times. CDR3 sequence: CASSYPQPQHF. CDR3 nucleotide sequence: TGTGCCAGCAGTTACCCGCAGCCCCAGCATTTT. This chain connects TRBV6-2 or TRBV6-3 to TRBJ1-5; D gene unclear. This CDR3 has 11 residues. Germline V CDR1 and CDR2: MNHEY, SVGEGT. The V and J ends lost 2 bases and 7 bases respectively, with 3 bases between them.

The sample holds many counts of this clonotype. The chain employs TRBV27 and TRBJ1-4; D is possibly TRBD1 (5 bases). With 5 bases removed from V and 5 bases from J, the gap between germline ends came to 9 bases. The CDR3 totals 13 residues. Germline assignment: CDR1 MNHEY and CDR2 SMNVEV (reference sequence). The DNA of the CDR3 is TGTGCCAGCAGTATAAGACAGAATGAAAAACTGTTTTTT. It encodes CASSIRQNEKLFF.

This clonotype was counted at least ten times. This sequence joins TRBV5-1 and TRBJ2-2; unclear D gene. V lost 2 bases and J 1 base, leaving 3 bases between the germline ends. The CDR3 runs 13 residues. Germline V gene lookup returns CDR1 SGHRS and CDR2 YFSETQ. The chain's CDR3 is CASSFQNTGELFF. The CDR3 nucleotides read TGCGCCAGCAGCTTTCAGAACACCGGGGAGCTGTTTTTT.

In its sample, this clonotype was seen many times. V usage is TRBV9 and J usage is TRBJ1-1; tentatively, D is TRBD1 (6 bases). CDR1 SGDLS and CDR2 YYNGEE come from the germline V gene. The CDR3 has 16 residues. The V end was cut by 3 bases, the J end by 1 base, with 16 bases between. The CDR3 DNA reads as TGTGCCAGCAGCGCGCTCGGGGGGGCCAGGAACACTGAAGCTTTCTTT. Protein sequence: CASSALGGARNTEAFF.

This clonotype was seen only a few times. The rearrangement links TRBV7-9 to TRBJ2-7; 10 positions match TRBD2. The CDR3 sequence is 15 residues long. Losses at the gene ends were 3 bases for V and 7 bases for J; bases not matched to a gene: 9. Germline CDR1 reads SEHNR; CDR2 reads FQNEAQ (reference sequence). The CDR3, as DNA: TGTGCCAGCAGCTTTGTGGGACTAGCGAACAATGAGCAGTACTTC. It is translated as CASSFVGLANNEQYF.

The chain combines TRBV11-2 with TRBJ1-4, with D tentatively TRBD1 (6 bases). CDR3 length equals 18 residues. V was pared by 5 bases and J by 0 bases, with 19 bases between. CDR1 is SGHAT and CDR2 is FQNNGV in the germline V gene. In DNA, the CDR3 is TGTGCCAGCAGCCCCGGGACTAGCGGGACACCAACTAATGAAAAACTGTTTTTT. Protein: CASSPGTSGTPTNEKLFF.

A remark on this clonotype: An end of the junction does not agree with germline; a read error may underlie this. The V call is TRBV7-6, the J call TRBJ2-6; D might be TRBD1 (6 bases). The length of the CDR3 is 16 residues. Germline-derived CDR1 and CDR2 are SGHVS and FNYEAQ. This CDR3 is CASSQGLEKGGNVLTF. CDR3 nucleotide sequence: TGTGCCAGCAGCCAAGGTCTGGAAAAAGGGGGCAACGTCCTGACTTTC. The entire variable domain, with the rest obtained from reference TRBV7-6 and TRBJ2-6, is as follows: GAGVSQSPRYKVTKRGQDVALRCDPISGHVSLYWYRQALGQGPEFLTYFNYEAQQDKSGLPNDRFSAERPEGSISTLTIQRTEQRDSAMYRCASSQGLEKGGNVLTFGAGSRLTVL.

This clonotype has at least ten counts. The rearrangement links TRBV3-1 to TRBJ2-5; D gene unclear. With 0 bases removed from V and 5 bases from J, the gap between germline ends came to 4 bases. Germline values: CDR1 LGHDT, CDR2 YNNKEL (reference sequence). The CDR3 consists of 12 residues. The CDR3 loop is CASSQDWETQYF. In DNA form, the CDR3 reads TGTGCCAGCAGCCAAGATTGGGAGACCCAGTACTTC.

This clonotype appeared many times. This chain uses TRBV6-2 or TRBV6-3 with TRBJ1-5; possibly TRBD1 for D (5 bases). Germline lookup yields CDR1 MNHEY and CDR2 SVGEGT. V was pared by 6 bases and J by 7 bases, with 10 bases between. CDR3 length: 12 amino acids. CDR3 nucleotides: TGTGCCAGCAGCCGCGCAGGGCAGCCCCAGCATTTT. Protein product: CASSRAGQPQHF.

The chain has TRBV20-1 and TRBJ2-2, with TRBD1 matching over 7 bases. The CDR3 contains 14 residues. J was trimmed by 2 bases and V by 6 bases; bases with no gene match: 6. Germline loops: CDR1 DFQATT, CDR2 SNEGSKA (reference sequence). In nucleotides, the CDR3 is TGCAGTGCCTGGGACAGTGGAAACACCGGGGAGCTGTTTTTT. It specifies CSAWDSGNTGELFF.

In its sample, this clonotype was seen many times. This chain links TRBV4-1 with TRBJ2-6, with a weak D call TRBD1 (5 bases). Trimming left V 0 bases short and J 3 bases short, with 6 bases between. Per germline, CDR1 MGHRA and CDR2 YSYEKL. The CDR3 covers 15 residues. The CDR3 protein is CASSQDRVGANVLTF. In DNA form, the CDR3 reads TGCGCCAGCAGCCAAGACAGGGTTGGGGCCAACGTCCTGACTTTC.

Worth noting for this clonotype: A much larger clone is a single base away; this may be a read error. Here the CDR3 reads CASSLGGQINTEAFF. The CDR3 DNA sequence: TGTGCCAGCAGCCTGGGGGGGCAGATAAACACTGAAGCTTTCTTT. The J gene is TRBJ1-1, the V gene TRBV9; a possible D gene is TRBD1 (6 bases). The CDR3 contains 15 residues. The germline gives CDR1 SGDLS, CDR2 YYNGEE. V was cut by 4 bases and J by 2 bases, with 15 bases left in between.

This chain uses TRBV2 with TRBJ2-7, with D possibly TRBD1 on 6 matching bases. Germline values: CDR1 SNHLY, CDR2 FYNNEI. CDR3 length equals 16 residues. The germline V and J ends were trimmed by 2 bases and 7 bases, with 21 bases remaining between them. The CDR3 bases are TGTGCCAGCAGTGAAACAACAGGGTGGGACACCGGGGAGCAGTACTTC. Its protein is CASSETTGWDTGEQYF. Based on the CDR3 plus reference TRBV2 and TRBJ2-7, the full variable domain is EPEVTQTPSHQVTQMGQEVILRCVPISNHLYFYWYRQILGQKVEFLVSFYNNEISEKSEIFDDQFSVERPDGSNFTLKIRSTKLEDSAMYFCASSETTGWDTGEQYFGPGTRLTVT.

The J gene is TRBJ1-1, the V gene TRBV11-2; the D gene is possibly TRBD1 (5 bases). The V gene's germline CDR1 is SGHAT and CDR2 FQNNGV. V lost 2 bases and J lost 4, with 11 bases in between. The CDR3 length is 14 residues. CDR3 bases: TGTGCCAGCAGCTTATATCAGGGTATCACTGAAGCTTTCTTT. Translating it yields CASSLYQGITEAFF.

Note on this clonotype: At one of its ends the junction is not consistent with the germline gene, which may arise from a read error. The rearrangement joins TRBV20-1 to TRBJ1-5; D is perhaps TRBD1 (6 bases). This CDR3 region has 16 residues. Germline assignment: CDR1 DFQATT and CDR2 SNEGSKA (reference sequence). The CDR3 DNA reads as TGCAGTGCTGGGTCCCAGCGGGGGGCCTACAATGAGCCCCAGCATTTT. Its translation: CSAGSQRGAYNEPQHF.